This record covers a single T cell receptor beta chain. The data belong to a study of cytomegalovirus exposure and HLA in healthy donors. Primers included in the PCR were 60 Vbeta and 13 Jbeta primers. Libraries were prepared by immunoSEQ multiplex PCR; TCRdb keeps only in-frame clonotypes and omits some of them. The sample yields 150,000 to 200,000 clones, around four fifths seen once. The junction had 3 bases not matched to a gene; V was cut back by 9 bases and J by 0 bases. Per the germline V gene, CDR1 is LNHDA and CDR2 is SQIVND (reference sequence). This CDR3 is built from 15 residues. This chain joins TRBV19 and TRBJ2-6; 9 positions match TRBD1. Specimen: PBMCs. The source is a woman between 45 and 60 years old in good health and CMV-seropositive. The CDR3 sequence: CASRDRVSGANVLTF. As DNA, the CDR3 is TGTGCCAGCCGGGACAGGGTCTCTGGGGCCAACGTCCTGACTTTC.